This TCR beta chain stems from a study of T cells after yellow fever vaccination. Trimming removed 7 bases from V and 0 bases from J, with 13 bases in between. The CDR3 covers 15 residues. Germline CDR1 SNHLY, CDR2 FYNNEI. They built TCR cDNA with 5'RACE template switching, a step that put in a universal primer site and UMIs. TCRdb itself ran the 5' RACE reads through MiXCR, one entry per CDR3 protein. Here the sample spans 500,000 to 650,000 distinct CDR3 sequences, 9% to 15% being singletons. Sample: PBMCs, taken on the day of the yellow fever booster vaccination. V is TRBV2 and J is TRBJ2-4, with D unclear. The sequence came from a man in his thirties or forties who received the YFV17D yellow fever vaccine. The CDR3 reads CASIEGRIAKNIQYF. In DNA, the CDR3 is TGTGCCAGCATCGAAGGTAGAATAGCCAAAAACATTCAGTACTTC. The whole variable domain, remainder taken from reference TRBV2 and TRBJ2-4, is EPEVTQTPSHQVTQMGQEVILRCVPISNHLYFYWYRQILGQKVEFLVSFYNNEISEKSEIFDDQFSVERPDGSNFTLKIRSTKLEDSAMYFCASIEGRIAKNIQYFGAGTRLSVL.